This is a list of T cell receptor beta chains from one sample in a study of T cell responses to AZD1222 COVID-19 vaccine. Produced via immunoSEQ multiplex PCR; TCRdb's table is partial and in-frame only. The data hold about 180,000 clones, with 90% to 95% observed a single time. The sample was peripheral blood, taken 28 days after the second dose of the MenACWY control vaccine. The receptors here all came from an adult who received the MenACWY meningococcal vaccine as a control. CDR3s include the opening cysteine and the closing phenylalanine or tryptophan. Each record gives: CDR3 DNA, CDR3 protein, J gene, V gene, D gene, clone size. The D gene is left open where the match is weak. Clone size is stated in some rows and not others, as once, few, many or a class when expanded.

CDR3 DNA: TGCGCCAGCAGCCAAGAGCTAGGGATGAACACTGAAGCTTTCTTT; CDR3 protein: CASSQELGMNTEAFF; J gene: TRBJ1-1; V gene: TRBV4-1; D gene: NA; clone size: NA
CDR3 DNA: TGTGCCAGTAAGGTCCCCGGCAATCAGCCCCAGCATTTT; CDR3 protein: CASKVPGNQPQHF; J gene: TRBJ1-5; V gene: TRBV19; D gene: NA; clone size: NA
CDR3 DNA: TGTGCCAGCAGCCTGGGACAGATGAACACTGAAGCTTTCTTT; CDR3 protein: CASSLGQMNTEAFF; J gene: TRBJ1-1; V gene: TRBV7-2; D gene: TRBD1; clone size: NA
CDR3 DNA: TGTGCCTGGAGTTACGGAGGGGGGTACTCTGGAAACACCATATATTTT; CDR3 protein: CAWSYGGGYSGNTIYF; J gene: TRBJ1-3; V gene: TRBV30; D gene: NA; clone size: NA
CDR3 DNA: TGTGCCAGCATAGGGCTGTCGTACGCGTTCTTC; CDR3 protein: CASIGLSYAFF; J gene: TRBJ2-1; V gene: TRBV2; D gene: NA; clone size: NA
CDR3 DNA: TGTGCCAGCAGCCCCCGGACTAGCGGGGCGCAAGAGACCCAGTACTTC; CDR3 protein: CASSPRTSGAQETQYF; J gene: TRBJ2-5; V gene: TRBV7-9; D gene: TRBD2; clone size: NA
CDR3 DNA: TGTGCCAGCAGTGAAGCACTCCCCTCTGGGGCCAACGTCCTGACTTTC; CDR3 protein: CASSEALPSGANVLTF; J gene: TRBJ2-6; V gene: TRBV2; D gene: NA; clone size: NA
CDR3 DNA: TGTGCCAGCAGCCGCCCTGATGAAAAACTGTTTTTT; CDR3 protein: CASSRPDEKLFF; J gene: TRBJ1-4; V gene: TRBV7-2; D gene: NA; clone size: NA
CDR3 DNA: TGTGCCAGCAGCTCACGACTGGGACTAGGGGGGGAGACCCAGTACTTC; CDR3 protein: CASSSRLGLGGETQYF; J gene: TRBJ2-5; V gene: TRBV13; D gene: TRBD2; clone size: once
CDR3 DNA: TGTGCCAGCAGCTTGGACAGCCTACCTAACTATGGCTACACCTTC; CDR3 protein: CASSLDSLPNYGYTF; J gene: TRBJ1-2; V gene: TRBV7-8; D gene: NA; clone size: NA
CDR3 DNA: TGTGCCAGTAGGGGACAGGGCTACGAGCAGTACTTC; CDR3 protein: CASRGQGYEQYF; J gene: TRBJ2-7; V gene: TRBV19; D gene: TRBD1; clone size: NA
CDR3 DNA: TGTGCCTGGAGCGAACAGAGAAACACTGAAGCTTTCTTT; CDR3 protein: CAWSEQRNTEAFF; J gene: TRBJ1-1; V gene: TRBV30; D gene: NA; clone size: NA